The source of this TCR delta chain is a study of γδ T cells in repeated Plasmodium falciparum infection. Study-level background: Malian children with intense seasonal malaria exposure were compared with matched Australian children.

Vgamma9/Vdelta2+ and Vdelta2-negative gammadelta T cells were flow-sorted from PBMC for bulk sequencing. This clone was detected only a few times. The protein given by TCRdb reflects a much larger clone and differs at residue 8 from this DNA's translation, likely from a read error; the protein shown is the DNA's translation. The V and J ends lost 1 base and 4 bases, in that order; junction bases with no gene match: 15. CDR3 length: 19 residues. Germline lookup yields CDR1 GEAIGNYY and CDR2 EKD. TCRdb re-called the multiplex PCR reads using CATT. The data contain 75,000 to 100,000 delta-chain clones, around 1.4% of them singletons.

The receptor's source is a pool of human donors (malaria-infected and uninfected, not separated). Sequenced: gamma-delta T cells from blood. The chain has TRDV2 and TRDJ1; the match to TRDD3 covers 12 bases. As TCRdb names no J gene, one was assigned here on the basis of a DNA match to germline. CDR3 coding DNA: TGTGCCTGTGACACACTCCGAGCACTGGGGGATACTTCTGGCGATAAACTCATCTTT. Translated, it gives CACDTLRALGDTSGDKLIF.